This TCR beta chain was sequenced in a study of cytomegalovirus exposure and HLA in healthy donors. Study-level findings and limits: A later analysis found first-cohort TCR clusters tended to co-occur in the 100 to 150 validation repertoires. The study labeled more than 150 TCR beta chains cytomegalovirus-associated.

Produced via immunoSEQ multiplex PCR; TCRdb's table is partial and in-frame only. The sample shows around 150,000 clones, about 80% of them seen only once. Germline CDR1 is SGHTA and CDR2 is FQGNSA. Trimming stripped 5 bases from V and 0 bases from J, with 11 bases between. This CDR3 is built from 16 residues. The donors were in the roughly 110-subject validation cohort, distinct from the approximately 700-subject first cohort. A note on this clone: Its specificity is unknown.

The receptor comes from a young man in good health and CMV-seropositive. The specimen was PBMCs. The J gene is TRBJ2-6, the V gene TRBV7-2, with no clear D. The DNA of the CDR3 is TGTGCCAGCAGCCCTTTTCCAGGCTCTGGGGCCAACGTCCTGACTTTC. Encoded protein: CASSPFPGSGANVLTF.